Below, 18 T cell receptor beta chains from the same sample are listed, as sequenced in a study of shared T cell receptors in the human thymus. Produced via immunoSEQ multiplex PCR; TCRdb's table is partial and in-frame only. The table shows 700,000 or so clones, with 80% to 90% occurring only once. This sample was also put to use in a study of human thymus T cells.

Sequenced sample: thymocytes. These receptors were taken from a girl less than two years old with a congenital heart defect.

The chain carries TRBV12-5 and TRBJ1-2; D ambiguous. This CDR3 has 19 amino acids. The germline V gene has CDR1 LGHNT and CDR2 FRNRAP. V was shortened by 0 bases and J by 3 bases, with 23 bases between the two germline ends. The CDR3 here is CASGLVRELPPLQDYGYTF. The CDR3 DNA follows: TGTGCTAGTGGTTTGGTACGAGAGTTACCACCACTCCAAGACTATGGCTACACCTTC.

V usage is TRBV7-9 and J usage is TRBJ1-2; TRBD1 aligns across 7 bases. Germline V gives CDR1 SEHNR, CDR2 FQNEAQ (reference sequence). There are 15 residues in the CDR3. The V and J ends lost 5 bases and 4 bases, in that order; junction bases with no gene match: 10. CDR3 region: CASSTLTGLVYGYTF. As DNA, the CDR3 is TGTGCCAGCAGCACATTGACAGGGCTTGTCTATGGCTACACCTTC.

The CDR3 region is CASSADRSDTQYF. CDR3 coding DNA: TGTGCCAGCAGCGCCGACAGATCAGATACGCAGTATTTT. This chain links TRBV2 with TRBJ2-3, with a weak D call TRBD1 (5 bases). CDR3 length: 13 residues. Germline CDR1 is SNHLY and CDR2 is FYNNEI. The V end was cut by 6 bases, the J end by 4 bases, with 11 bases between.

The chain uses TRBV15 and TRBJ1-2, with TRBD1 matching over 10 bases. In germline, CDR1 is LNHNV, CDR2 YYDKDF (reference sequence). This CDR3 region has 15 residues. The trim removed 0 bases at V and 5 bases at J, leaving 3 bases unmatched. For the CDR3, the DNA is TGTGCCACCAGCAGAGACCGGGACAGGGGATATGGCTACACCTTC. It specifies CATSRDRDRGYGYTF.

The chain recombines TRBV29-1 with TRBJ2-3; unclear D gene. The V end was cut by 7 bases, the J end by 6 bases, with 11 bases between. CDR3 size: 11 residues. Germline values: CDR1 SQVTM, CDR2 ANQGSEA. CDR3: CSAKRSDTQYF. The CDR3 DNA follows: TGCAGCGCTAAGAGGTCCGATACGCAGTATTTT.

This chain connects TRBV5-1 to TRBJ1-2; TRBD1 matches 7 bases. Per germline, CDR1 SGHRS and CDR2 YFSETQ. The CDR3 has 12 residues. The V gene end was trimmed by 5 bases and the J gene end by 6 bases; junction bases not matched to a gene: 4. The CDR3 is CASRPTGNGYTF. The CDR3 DNA is TGCGCCAGCAGGCCGACAGGGAATGGCTACACCTTC.

The CDR3 nucleotides are TGCGCCAGCAGCCAACACCGGGACAGGGGCCCCTACACCTTC. Residues: CASSQHRDRGPYTF. The chain carries TRBV4-3 and TRBJ1-2; the match to TRBD1 covers 10 bases. With 2 bases clipped from V and 10 bases from J, the junction kept 7 bases outside the gene matches. The CDR3 length is 14 residues. Germline CDR1 is LGHNA and CDR2 is YSLEER.

The gene calls are TRBV27 and TRBJ2-1; TRBD2 aligns across 9 bases. V shed 2 bases and J 5 bases; nucleotides not matched to a gene: 10. Germline V lookup: CDR1 MNHEY, CDR2 SMNVEV (reference sequence). This CDR3 contains 17 residues. CDR3 region: CASSLREAGGWDNEQFF. CDR3 nucleotides: TGTGCCAGCAGTTTACGGGAAGCGGGGGGCTGGGACAATGAGCAGTTCTTC.

This clone was recorded once. The chain uses TRBV5-1 and TRBJ1-1; 7 bases align to TRBD1. Losses at the gene ends were 5 bases for V and 4 bases for J; bases not matched to a gene: 8. The CDR3 has 14 residues. Germline values: CDR1 SGHRS, CDR2 YFSETQ. The CDR3 sequence: CASSREGAGTEAFF. CDR3 coding DNA: TGCGCCAGCAGTAGAGAGGGGGCAGGCACTGAAGCTTTCTTT. The full variable domain, its missing parts supplied by reference TRBV5-1 and TRBJ1-1, is KAGVTQTPRYLIKTRGQQVTLSCSPISGHRSVSWYQQTPGQGLQFLFEYFSETQRNKGNFPGRFSGRQFSNSRSEMNVSTLELGDSALYLCASSREGAGTEAFFGQGTRLTVV.

This chain links TRBV7-3 with TRBJ1-1, with D perhaps TRBD1 (5 bases). This CDR3 contains 15 residues. V was clipped by 2 bases and J by 0 bases, with 10 bases between them. Germline V CDR1 and CDR2: SGHTA, FQGTGA. The chain's CDR3 is CASSLETAMNTEAFF. DNA of the CDR3: TGTGCCAGCAGCTTAGAGACAGCTATGAACACTGAAGCTTTCTTT.

V usage is TRBV6-7 and J usage is TRBJ1-1; TRBD1 agrees at 9 bases. TRBV6-7 is known as an ORF, though its function is uncertain. The CDR3 extends over 15 amino acids. The V and J ends lost 2 bases and 5 bases, in that order; junction bases with no gene match: 6. The CDR3 here is CASSYTGTGTTEAFF. As DNA, the CDR3 is TGTGCCAGCAGTTACACGGGGACAGGGACTACTGAAGCTTTCTTT.

A few counts support this clone. V gene TRBV5-8 combines with J gene TRBJ1-1, with D unclear. Germline lookup yields CDR1 SGHTS and CDR2 YDEGEE. The CDR3 is 17 residues long. V was clipped by 0 bases and J by 0 bases, with 15 bases between them. The CDR3 reads CASSLADPGGMNTEAFF. CDR3 DNA: TGTGCCAGCAGCTTGGCGGACCCTGGAGGCATGAACACTGAAGCTTTCTTT.

The chain recombines TRBV5-1 with TRBJ2-7; 7 bases are a match to TRBD1. The V gene end was trimmed by 4 bases and the J gene end by 5 bases; junction bases not matched to a gene: 9. From germline, CDR1 is SGHRS and CDR2 YFSETQ. CDR3 length equals 14 residues. This chain's CDR3 is CASSGDRVPDEQYF. The CDR3 DNA reads as TGCGCCAGCAGCGGTGACAGGGTCCCCGACGAGCAGTACTTC.

This clone has a single count. V usage is TRBV5-6 and J usage is TRBJ1-1; weak D call: TRBD1 (5 bases). The CDR3 spans 17 residues. V lost 6 bases to trimming and J lost 4 bases, with 25 bases between them. Germline CDR1 and CDR2: SGHDT and YYEEEE. The CDR3 reads CASTRKIFGGDCTEAFF. For the CDR3, the DNA is TGTGCCAGCACCCGTAAAATCTTTGGGGGGGACTGCACTGAAGCTTTCTTT.

This clone showed up just a few times. The chain combines TRBV2 with TRBJ2-7; 7 nucleotides agree with TRBD2. Germline V gene sequence: CDR1 SNHLY, CDR2 FYNNEI. This CDR3 region has 15 residues. The junction had 9 bases not matched to a gene; V was cut back by 5 bases and J by 2 bases. DNA for the CDR3: TGTGCCAGCAGTCACCGGGTAGCGGGCGCCTACGAGCAGTACTTC. Encoded protein: CASSHRVAGAYEQYF. Complete variable domain (other parts from reference TRBV2 and TRBJ2-7): EPEVTQTPSHQVTQMGQEVILRCVPISNHLYFYWYRQILGQKVEFLVSFYNNEISEKSEIFDDQFSVERPDGSNFTLKIRSTKLEDSAMYFCASSHRVAGAYEQYFGPGTRLTVT.

This clone was seen more than once but under ten times. The chain carries TRBV5-1 and TRBJ2-2; D ambiguous. V was trimmed by 2 bases and J by 6 bases, leaving 11 bases between them. Per the germline V gene, CDR1 is SGHRS and CDR2 is YFSETQ. There are 14 residues in the CDR3. The CDR3 DNA is TGCGCCAGCAGCTTAGTCCGGAGAGCCGGGGAGCTGTTTTTT. Its protein is CASSLVRRAGELFF.

The chain couples TRBV2 to TRBJ1-3; 9 bases align to TRBD1. CDR1 and CDR2 from the germline V gene are SNHLY and FYNNEI. The ends lost 4 bases at V and 4 bases at J; junction bases unmatched: 14. The CDR3 has 18 residues. CDR3 coding DNA: TGTGCCAGCAGTGGGGGACAGGGACCGCCTGCGGGCGGAAACACCATATATTTT. Protein product: CASSGGQGPPAGGNTIYF.

The gene calls are TRBV27 and TRBJ1-3, with a weak D call TRBD1 (6 bases). The germline V gene has CDR1 MNHEY and CDR2 SMNVEV (reference sequence). V was trimmed by 2 bases and J by 6 bases, leaving 11 bases between them. The CDR3 is made up of 14 amino acids. CDR3 region: CASSLLPGVNTIYF. DNA of the CDR3: TGTGCCAGCAGTTTACTCCCAGGGGTAAACACCATATATTTT.